What follows are 20 T cell receptor beta chains derived from one specimen sequenced in a study of shared clonotypes between healthy human individuals. Generated by immunoSEQ multiplex PCR, the TCRdb table keeps only in-frame clones and is missing some. The data hold approximately 1.5 million clones, with around 98% observed a single time. Sequencing was performed on naive CD4+ T cells sorted from blood. Sample subset: CD45RA+ positively selected. These receptors were collected from a young man in good health.

The sample holds one count of this clone. The chain joins TRBV19 to TRBJ2-3; possible D gene TRBD2, 5 bases. The CDR3 spans 13 residues. In germline, CDR1 is LNHDA, CDR2 SQIVND (reference sequence). V lost 3 bases, J lost 5 bases, and 9 bases lay in between. The CDR3 DNA sequence: TGTGCCAGTAGTATCTCTGGAGGAGATACGCAGTATTTT. Its protein is CASSISGGDTQYF.

V gene TRBV25-1 combines with J gene TRBJ2-5; possibly TRBD2 for D (5 bases). The CDR3 has 15 residues. Trimming left V 3 bases short and J 7 bases short, with 18 bases between. Germline V lookup: CDR1 MGHDK, CDR2 SYGVNS. CDR3 nucleotide sequence: TGTGCCAGCAGTGAGGCCGGGCCCCCCGAGGGGACCCAGTACTTC. Its protein product is CASSEAGPPEGTQYF.

V usage is TRBV10-3 and J usage is TRBJ1-5; D gene ambiguous. The ends were cut back, 6 bases at V and 2 bases at J, with 8 bases in the middle. Germline-derived CDR1 and CDR2 are ENHRY and SYGVKD. This CDR3 contains 13 residues. CDR3 loop: CAISQDGNQPQHF. CDR3 in DNA: TGTGCCATCAGCCAGGACGGCAATCAGCCCCAGCATTTT.

V usage is TRBV30 and J usage is TRBJ2-3; a possible D gene is TRBD1 (5 bases). Looked up from germline, CDR1 is GTSNPN and CDR2 is SVGIG (reference sequence). The V end lost 3 bases, the J end lost 9 bases, and 10 bases lay between the germline ends. CDR3 size: 11 residues. CDR3 bases: TGTGCCTGGAGAACCCAGGGAACGCAGTATTTT. Translated, it gives CAWRTQGTQYF.

This chain links TRBV10-3 with TRBJ1-5; 8 nucleotides line up with TRBD1. This CDR3 region has 15 residues. Unmatched junction bases numbered 2, after V lost 0 bases and J lost 4 bases. Looked up from germline, CDR1 is ENHRY and CDR2 is SYGVKD. For the CDR3, the DNA is TGTGCCATCAGTGAGTCTAGACAGGGGAATCAGCCCCAGCATTTT. This encodes CAISESRQGNQPQHF.

The V gene is TRBV27, the J gene TRBJ2-7; 8 nucleotides agree with TRBD1. This CDR3 has 16 residues. Trimming cost V 7 bases and J 3 bases; bases outside gene matches: 14. Germline V gives CDR1 MNHEY, CDR2 SMNVEV (reference sequence). DNA for the CDR3: TGTGCCAGCACCGGCCCTGGACAGGGCGTCTTCTACGAGCAGTACTTC. Encoded protein: CASTGPGQGVFYEQYF.

The CDR3 loop reads CASSLELAGSYEQYF. The CDR3 bases are TGTGCCAGCAGCTTGGAGCTAGCGGGATCCTACGAGCAGTACTTC. This chain connects TRBV5-4 to TRBJ2-7, with TRBD2 matching 9 bases. The length of the CDR3 is 15 residues. J gave up 1 base and V 0 bases, and 2 bases lay outside the gene matches. Per germline, CDR1 SGHNT and CDR2 YYREEE (reference sequence).

This clone appeared a single time. V is TRBV28 and J is TRBJ2-7; D may match TRBD1 or TRBD2 (5 bases each). The ends were cut back, 3 bases at V and 3 bases at J, with 15 bases in the middle. The CDR3 runs 15 residues. The germline gives CDR1 MDHEN, CDR2 SYDVKM. The chain's CDR3 is CASSFIQGDHYEQYF. The CDR3 nucleotides read TGTGCCAGCAGTTTTATCCAAGGGGACCACTACGAGCAGTACTTC.

The V and J genes are TRBV15 and TRBJ2-3; 15 bases are shared with TRBD2. Germline trimming cut 3 bases from V and 3 bases from J; bases unmatched to any gene: 4. Germline CDR1 LNHNV, CDR2 YYDKDF (reference sequence). The CDR3 is made up of 17 amino acids. This CDR3 reads CATSSGLAGGPTDTQYF. For the CDR3, the DNA is TGTGCCACCAGCAGCGGACTAGCGGGAGGGCCAACAGATACGCAGTATTTT.

The rearrangement uses TRBV27 and TRBJ1-2; D perhaps matches TRBD1 (5 bases). Germline CDR1 reads MNHEY; CDR2 reads SMNVEV (reference sequence). V gave up 7 bases and J gave up 4 bases, with 25 bases separating them. The CDR3 is made up of 17 amino acids. The CDR3 region is CASTRKLLTRGTYGYTF. CDR3 nucleotides: TGTGCCAGCACACGGAAGCTTCTTACCCGGGGGACCTATGGCTACACCTTC.

The chain couples TRBV11-2 to TRBJ2-7; D uncertain. V dropped 5 bases and J dropped 6 bases, with 17 bases sitting between them. Germline values: CDR1 SGHAT, CDR2 FQNNGV. The CDR3 covers 14 residues. The CDR3, as DNA: TGTGCCAGCAGCACTGCTGGCCCTCTGGGCGAGCAGTACTTC. Its translation: CASSTAGPLGEQYF.

The chain joins TRBV7-6 to TRBJ2-1, with D tentatively TRBD2 (6 bases). Germline CDR1 reads SGHVS; CDR2 reads FNYEAQ. The V end lost 4 bases, the J end lost 7 bases, and 8 bases lay between the germline ends. The CDR3 loop spans 12 amino acids. The CDR3 nucleotides are TGTGCCAGCAGCTACCGGGGGAATGAGCAGTTCTTC. Amino acids: CASSYRGNEQFF.

This chain connects TRBV7-3 to TRBJ2-3; TRBD2 matches at 7 bases. The CDR3 covers 15 residues. The V and J ends lost 1 base and 5 bases, in that order; junction bases with no gene match: 6. Germline V gene data show CDR1 as SGHTA and CDR2 as FQGTGA. CDR3 coding DNA: TGTGCCAGCAGCTTAAAGGCGGGAGCGGGAGATACGCAGTATTTT. Amino acid sequence: CASSLKAGAGDTQYF. Drawing the rest from reference TRBV7-3 and TRBJ2-3, the complete variable domain is GAGVSQTPSNKVTEKGKYVELRCDPISGHTALYWYRQSLGQGPEFLIYFQGTGAADDSGLPNDRFFAVRPEGSVSTLKIQRTERGDSAVYLCASSLKAGAGDTQYFGPGTRLTVL.

The J gene is TRBJ2-1, the V gene TRBV5-1, with D unclear. V dropped 0 bases and J dropped 8 bases, with 12 bases sitting between them. Germline values: CDR1 SGHRS, CDR2 YFSETQ. CDR3 length equals 14 residues. This CDR3 is CASSLDPNIDEQFF. CDR3 coding DNA: TGCGCCAGCAGCTTGGATCCCAACATTGATGAGCAGTTCTTC.

This clone has just one count. The rearrangement uses TRBV5-1 and TRBJ1-5; D is uncertain. Germline CDR1 SGHRS, CDR2 YFSETQ. Trimming took 5 bases from V and 0 from J, leaving 6 bases between them. The CDR3 spans 13 residues. CDR3 amino acids: CASRVNSNQPQHF. In nucleotides, the CDR3 is TGCGCCAGCAGGGTTAATAGCAATCAGCCCCAGCATTTT.

The rearrangement uses TRBV20-1 and TRBJ2-7; perhaps TRBD2 as D (5 bases). Germline lookup yields CDR1 DFQATT and CDR2 SNEGSKA (reference sequence). V was cut by 6 bases and J by 7 bases, with 13 bases left in between. This CDR3 contains 11 residues. CDR3 DNA: TGCAGTGCCCGGGCGACGGGAGAGCAGTACTTC. This encodes CSARATGEQYF.

As DNA, the CDR3 is TGTGCCTGGAGTGTACACCCCGTCGGGGCCAGAAACACCATATATTTT. It encodes CAWSVHPVGARNTIYF. The chain recombines TRBV30 with TRBJ1-3; tentatively, D is TRBD1 (5 bases). V gave up 0 bases and J gave up 5 bases, with 17 bases separating them. The CDR3 length is 16 residues. CDR1 GTSNPN and CDR2 SVGIG come from the germline V gene (reference sequence).

This chain joins TRBV5-1 and TRBJ2-7, with 11 bases matching TRBD2. CDR3 length: 14 amino acids. J was trimmed by 6 bases and V by 0 bases; bases with no gene match: 2. CDR1 and CDR2 (germline): SGHRS, YFSETQ. This chain's CDR3 is CASSLVAGGLEQYF. The CDR3 DNA reads as TGCGCCAGCAGCTTGGTAGCGGGAGGGCTCGAGCAGTACTTC.

V is TRBV27 and J is TRBJ2-1; 7 bases agree with TRBD1. Trimming took 8 bases from V and 5 from J; bases not matched to a gene: 12. Germline V gene data show CDR1 as MNHEY and CDR2 as SMNVEV (reference sequence). The CDR3 extends over 15 amino acids. The CDR3 sequence is CASLTPGTENNEQFF. CDR3 coding DNA: TGTGCCAGCCTTACCCCCGGGACAGAGAACAATGAGCAGTTCTTC.

This chain joins TRBV28 and TRBJ1-5; 8 bases map to TRBD1. There are 17 residues in the CDR3. CDR1 is MDHEN, CDR2 SYDVKM, per germline. V gave up 3 bases and J gave up 0 bases; unmatched junction bases: 7. Written as DNA, the CDR3 is TGTGCCAGCAGTTTGGTGACAGGGGCGATTAGCAATCAGCCCCAGCATTTT. This sequence encodes CASSLVTGAISNQPQHF.